This T cell receptor (beta chain) is from a study of regulatory T cells in long-lasting Graves disease (dated by TCRdb to the early 2020s). Concerning the study at large: Patients with newly diagnosed Graves' disease had been on antithyroid drugs for under 3 months. Persistent Graves' disease patients were compared with newly diagnosed Graves' disease patients by peripheral blood TCR sequencing and RNA sequencing. A total of about 33 samples underwent TCR sequencing, from 13 patients with persistent Graves' disease and 20 or so patients with newly diagnosed Graves' disease. The study took place in China and was registered as a clinical trial.

The library was built by means of multiplex PCR. Instrument used: Illumina HiSeq 4000. CDR3 regions were amplified by Arm-PCR with iRepertoire HTBI primers to construct TCR beta libraries. PCR products were gel purified before sequencing. The published analysis was carried out like this. Gene usage analysis of CDR3 amino acid clonotypes used the 62 TRBV and fewer than 15 TRBJ segments found across samples. COPE and FqMerger were used to merge filtered high-quality paired reads into contigs. BLAST was used to align contigs to the IMGT TRBV, TRBD and TRBJ reference genes, and CDR3 was defined following IMGT. Any clonotype with a frequency above 0.1% was counted as a highly expanded clone. Shannon entropy was used to measure repertoire diversity, and the Gini coefficient was used to measure V-J evenness. A clonotype found in more than one individual was treated as public. Starting from the raw public reads, TCRdb applied fastp trimming at Q25, assembled clones with MiXCR and retained in-frame beta chains. Rows merge per CDR3 protein into single entries with the most common DNA and genes. TCRdb, not the original authors, processed these V and J calls. Within this sample are some 460,000 distinct CDR3 sequences, with about 17% of them counted one time only. The ten largest clones represent 10% to 15% of the sample.

The germline V gene provides CDR1 MGHRA and CDR2 YSYEKL. The CDR3 measures 17 amino acids from cysteine to phenylalanine. CDR3 DNA is the only sequence kept; it has 51 bases, read in frame from the first base. Unmatched junction bases come to 7, with V trimmed by 8 bases and J by 0 bases. The research as a whole found: Preferential use of TRBV28, TRBJ1-2 and TRBJ2-5 was observed in persistent disease, whereas TRBV20-1 and TRBJ2-1 were favored in newly diagnosed disease. More public clonotypes were shared among persistent patients (2,741) than among newly diagnosed patients (roughly 960). Sequencing and analysis were restricted to the TCR beta chain. Because the primary lesion, thyroid tissue, could not be accessed, the study looked at peripheral blood alone. As a limitation, the authors acknowledged that the small sample size may reduce accuracy. Compared with newly diagnosed patients, patients with persistent Graves' disease had lower TCR Shannon entropy and fewer highly expanded clones, which suggests clonal expansion.

Sample time point, as interpreted from the label and publication: newly diagnosed GD, antithyroid drugs for less than 3 months. For both TCR sequencing and RNA sequencing, RNA was extracted from PBMCs using TRIzol. The diagnosis of Graves' disease followed American Thyroid Association guidelines. Recruitment of patients was carried out at an endocrinology department in Xi'an, China. From each patient, nine milliliters of peripheral blood was collected into an EDTA anticoagulant tube. Ficoll Paque Plus density gradient separation was used to isolate PBMCs, and no further T cell sorting was performed. An Agilent 2100 Bioanalyzer and agarose gel were used to check RNA quality, and a NanoDrop 2000 was used to measure RNA concentration. A few counts support this clonotype. What this receptor recognizes is not known. No per-base quality is available; no much larger clone lies one base away. This same sample was also taken into another study, of T cells in Graves' hyperthyroidism and ophthalmopathy. That second report states: A patient counted as having stable Graves' hyperthyroidism if no progression to ophthalmopathy occurred over 18 months of follow-up. The hyperthyroidism patients were between 18 and 65 years old and newly diagnosed, with a disease duration of less than 2 months. The study excluded patients with uncontrolled infections, other autoimmune diseases, pregnancy or lactation. Diagnoses were based on clinical symptoms, serum thyroxine and TRAb, thyroid ultrasound and orbital computed tomography. The first round of RT-PCR for the TCR CDR3 was performed with the HTBI primer set and the Qiagen OneStep RT-PCR kit. Blood samples also contained most of the expanded thyroid clonotypes (frequency above 0.001), which suggests that blood repertoires may reflect thyroid immune responses. A model built on a 13 V-J signature distinguished ophthalmopathy from stable hyperthyroidism, reaching 85% to 90% sensitivity and under 84% specificity in cross-validation and 80%/75% in testing. In validation, the model predicted progression to ophthalmopathy with approximately 71% sensitivity and 72.22% specificity, a median of roughly seven months before onset. To identify TCR V-J signatures that set the groups apart, the researchers used a discovery cohort of about a hundred patients, made up of fewer than 50 with Graves' ophthalmopathy and 57 with stable Graves' hyperthyroidism. Prospective prediction of ophthalmopathy was tested in an independent validation cohort consisting of 18 to 20 hyperthyroidism patients and some 16 patients who later progressed to ophthalmopathy. For training and testing, the 80 to 100 patients in the discovery cohort were randomly divided in a 7:3 ratio. Thyroid tissue and blood T-cell repertoires from about six Graves' hyperthyroidism patients were also compared in the study. After blood sampling, hyperthyroidism patients were treated with methimazole at a starting dose of 30 mg daily, and ophthalmopathy patients were treated with high-dose intravenous methylprednisolone. Libraries were constructed in a second round of multiplex PCR, after which size selection and purification were carried out. Sequencing of the libraries was done on an Illumina HiSeq2000 using paired-end 100 bp reads. SOAPnuke was used to process the raw data, with reads discarded if the reads contained adapters or uncalled bases, had a mean Phred below 15, or lacked an exact constant-primer or identifier match. High-quality paired reads were merged with COPE v1.2.5, and unique nucleotide sequences were defined as clonotypes. MiTCR v1.1 was used to align the clonotypes against IMGT TRBV, TRBD and TRBJ reference segments. The analysis included only V-J combinations with a frequency above 0.0001, which together covered 98% to 99.2% of the repertoires. The TCS score was defined as F50 (clonal expansion) divided by E x V (chaos), with BLOSUM62-based TCRdist calculated between CDR3 peptides within each V-J. Welch's t-statistics and random forest reduced roughly 500 V-J features to 10 to 15, which were used in a naive Bayes classifier (R e1071). No statistical method was used to fix the sample size in advance, and group allocation was not hidden from the investigators. The paper reports TCR Vbeta CDR3 sequencing of about 140 peripheral blood samples: approximately 43 ophthalmopathy, roughly 74 hyperthyroidism and approximately 17 progressor patients.

The chain couples TRBV4-1 to TRBJ2-2; 12 central bases correspond to TRBD2. This specimen was peripheral blood mononuclear cells (PBMCs), taken at new diagnosis, from a patient treated with antithyroid drugs. The receptor was isolated from a man aged 35-49 years with Graves disease. Donor details come from another sample of the same person, matched by shared clones. For the CDR3, the sequence is CASGSLAGGTNTGELFF. The nucleotides read TGCGCCAGCGGATCACTAGCGGGAGGCACGAACACCGGGGAGCTGTTTTTT.